The entry that follows covers one TCR beta chain sequence. The data were taken from a study of cytomegalovirus exposure and HLA in healthy donors. PCR was performed using 60 Vbeta and 13 Jbeta primers. Some clones are missing from TCRdb's copy, which holds only in-frame ones; the method was immunoSEQ multiplex PCR. The table has 97,000 or so clones, 80% to 90% seen once. The CDR3 extends over 15 amino acids. The V gene lost 3 bases and the J gene lost 0 bases, with 9 bases spanning the gap. Per germline, CDR1 MNHNS and CDR2 SASEGT. The specimen was PBMCs. The chain couples TRBV6-1 to TRBJ1-5, with D perhaps TRBD1 (6 bases). The clonotype was recovered from a man aged 35-49 years in good health and CMV-seronegative. This CDR3 reads CASSDRGHSNQPQHF. CDR3 DNA sequence: TGTGCCAGCAGTGACAGGGGCCATAGCAATCAGCCCCAGCATTTT.